The 5 T cell receptor beta chains below were found in one sample sequenced in a study of T-cell memory formation after mild COVID-19. MiXCR, applied by TCRdb to the 5' RACE reads, yields one record per CDR3 protein. Among over 450,000 distinct CDR3 sequences, approximately 20% were seen once, and the ten largest hold approximately 12%. The sequenced sample was PBMCs or a T cell subset sorted from them (not recorded which). These TCRs come from an adult woman who had mild COVID-19 (a few samples of this study predate the infection). Cell type and time point are not known.

This clonotype has just a few counts. The V and J genes are TRBV20-1 and TRBJ2-4, with a possible D match to TRBD2 (5 bases). Germline CDR1 and CDR2: DFQATT and SNEGSKA (reference sequence). V was shortened by 6 bases and J by 0 bases, with 15 bases between the two germline ends. The CDR3 is 15 residues long. The CDR3 bases are TGCAGTGCCCCGGAGGCGGAACTAGCCAAAAACATTCAGTACTTC. It yields the protein CSAPEAELAKNIQYF.

The V call is TRBV20-1, the J call TRBJ2-2, with TRBD2 identical over 10 bases. Germline V CDR1 and CDR2: DFQATT, SNEGSKA (reference sequence). J lost 8 bases, V lost 2 bases, and 14 bases had no gene match. The CDR3 extends over 17 amino acids. The CDR3 nucleotides read TGCAGTGCTAGACCTCCTAGCGGGGGTCCGGCTAGAGGGGAGCTGTTTTTT. Translated, it gives CSARPPSGGPARGELFF.

The V call is TRBV30, the J call TRBJ2-1, with 7 bases lining up with TRBD2. Trimming cost V 5 bases and J 6 bases; bases outside gene matches: 13. In germline, CDR1 is GTSNPN, CDR2 SVGIG (reference sequence). CDR3 length: 15 amino acids. As DNA, the CDR3 is TGTGCCTGGGCCCGGGGAGGGGCGCTTACCAATGAGCAGTTCTTC. Translating it yields CAWARGGALTNEQFF.

This clonotype was recorded a few times. The chain links TRBV12-5 to TRBJ2-2, with D hard to call. Germline CDR1 and CDR2: LGHNT and FRNRAP. The V gene lost 7 bases and the J gene lost 1 base, with 4 bases spanning the gap. The CDR3 has 12 amino acids. The CDR3 sequence is CASVKNTGELFF. The CDR3 DNA follows: TGTGCTAGTGTCAAGAACACCGGGGAGCTGTTTTTT.

This chain joins TRBV7-9 and TRBJ2-5; D is ambiguous. Looked up from germline, CDR1 is SEHNR and CDR2 is FQNEAQ (reference sequence). The germline V and J ends were trimmed by 5 bases and 1 base, with 11 bases remaining between them. The CDR3 runs to 14 residues. The CDR3 reads CASSLIGTQETQYF. The CDR3 DNA is TGTGCCAGCAGCCTAATCGGTACCCAAGAGACCCAGTACTTC.